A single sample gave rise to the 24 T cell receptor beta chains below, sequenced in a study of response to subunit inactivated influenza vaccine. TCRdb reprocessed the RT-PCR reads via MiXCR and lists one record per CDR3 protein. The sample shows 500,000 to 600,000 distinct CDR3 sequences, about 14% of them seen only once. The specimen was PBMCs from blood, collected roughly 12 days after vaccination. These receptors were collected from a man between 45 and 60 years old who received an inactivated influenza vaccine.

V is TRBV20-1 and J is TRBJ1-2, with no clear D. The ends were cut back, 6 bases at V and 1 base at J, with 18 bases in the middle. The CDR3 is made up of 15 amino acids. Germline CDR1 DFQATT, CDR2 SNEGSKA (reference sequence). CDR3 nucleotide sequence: TGCAGTGCCCACCGCCGGACGGGAATTAACTATGGCTACACCTTC. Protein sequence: CSAHRRTGINYGYTF.

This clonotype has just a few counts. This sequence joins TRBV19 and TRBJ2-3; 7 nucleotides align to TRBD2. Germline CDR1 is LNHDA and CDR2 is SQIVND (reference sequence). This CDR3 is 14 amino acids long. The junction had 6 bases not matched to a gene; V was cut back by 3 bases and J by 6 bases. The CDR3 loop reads CASSISGVSDTQYF. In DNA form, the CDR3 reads TGTGCCAGTAGTATCAGCGGGGTATCTGATACGCAGTATTTT. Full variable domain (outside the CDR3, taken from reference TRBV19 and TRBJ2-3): DGGITQSPKYLFRKEGQNVTLSCEQNLNHDAMYWYRQDPGQGLRLIYYSQIVNDFQKGDIAEGYSVSREKKESFPLTVTSAQKNPTAFYLCASSISGVSDTQYFGPGTRLTVL.

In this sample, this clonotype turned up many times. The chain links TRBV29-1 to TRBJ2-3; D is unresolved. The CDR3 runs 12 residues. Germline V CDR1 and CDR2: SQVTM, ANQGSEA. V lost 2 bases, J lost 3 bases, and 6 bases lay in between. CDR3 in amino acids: CSVETGTDTQYF. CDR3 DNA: TGCAGCGTTGAAACTGGTACAGATACGCAGTATTTT.

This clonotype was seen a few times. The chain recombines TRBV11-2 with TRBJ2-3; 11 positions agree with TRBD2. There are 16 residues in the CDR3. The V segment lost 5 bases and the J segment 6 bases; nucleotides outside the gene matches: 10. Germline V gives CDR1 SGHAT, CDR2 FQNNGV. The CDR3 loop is CASSPLTSGAWDTQYF. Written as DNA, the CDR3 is TGTGCCAGCAGCCCACTGACTAGCGGGGCGTGGGATACGCAGTATTTT. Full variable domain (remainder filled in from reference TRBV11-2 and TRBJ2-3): EAGVAQSPRYKIIEKRQSVAFWCNPISGHATLYWYQQILGQGPKLLIQFQNNGVVDDSQLPKDRFSAERLKGVDSTLKIQPAKLEDSAVYLCASSPLTSGAWDTQYFGPGTRLTVL.

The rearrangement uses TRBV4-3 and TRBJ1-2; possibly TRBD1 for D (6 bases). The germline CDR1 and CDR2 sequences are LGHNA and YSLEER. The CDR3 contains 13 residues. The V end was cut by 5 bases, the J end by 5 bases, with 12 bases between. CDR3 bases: TGCGCCAGCAGCAACAGGGAGGGGTATGGCTACACCTTC. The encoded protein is CASSNREGYGYTF.

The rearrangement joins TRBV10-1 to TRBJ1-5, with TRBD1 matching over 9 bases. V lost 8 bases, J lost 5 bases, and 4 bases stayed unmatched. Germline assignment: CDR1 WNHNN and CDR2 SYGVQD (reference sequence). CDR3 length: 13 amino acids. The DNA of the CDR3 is TGCGCCAGCCCGGACAGGGGCGATCAGCCCCAGCATTTT. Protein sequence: CASPDRGDQPQHF.

The CDR3 spells CSARDIRTSGRYEQYF. In DNA form, the CDR3 reads TGCAGTGCTAGAGATATCAGAACTAGCGGCCGCTACGAGCAGTACTTC. This chain uses TRBV20-1 with TRBJ2-7, with TRBD2 matching over 8 bases. With 0 bases clipped from V and 3 bases from J, the junction kept 10 bases outside the gene matches. The CDR3 covers 16 residues. Germline CDR1 and CDR2: DFQATT and SNEGSKA (reference sequence).

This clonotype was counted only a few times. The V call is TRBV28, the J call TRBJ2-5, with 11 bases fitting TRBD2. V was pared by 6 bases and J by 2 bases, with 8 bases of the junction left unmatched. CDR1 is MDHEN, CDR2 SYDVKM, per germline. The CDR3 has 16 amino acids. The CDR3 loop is CASRDYRLAGQETQYF. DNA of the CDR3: TGTGCCAGCAGAGACTACCGACTAGCGGGGCAAGAGACCCAGTACTTC.

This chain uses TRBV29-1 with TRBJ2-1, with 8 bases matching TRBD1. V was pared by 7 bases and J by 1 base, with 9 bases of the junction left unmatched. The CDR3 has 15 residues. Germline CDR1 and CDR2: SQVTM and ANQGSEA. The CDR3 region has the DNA TGCAGCGCTGCCCAGGGGGCAGGGTCCTACAATGAGCAGTTCTTC. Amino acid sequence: CSAAQGAGSYNEQFF.

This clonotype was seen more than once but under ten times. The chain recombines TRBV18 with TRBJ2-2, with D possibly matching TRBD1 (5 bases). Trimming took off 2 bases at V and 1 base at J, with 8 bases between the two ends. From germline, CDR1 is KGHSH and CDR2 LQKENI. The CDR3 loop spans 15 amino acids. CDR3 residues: CASSPAGQNTGELFF. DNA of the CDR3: TGTGCCAGCTCACCAGCCGGACAGAACACCGGGGAGCTGTTTTTT.

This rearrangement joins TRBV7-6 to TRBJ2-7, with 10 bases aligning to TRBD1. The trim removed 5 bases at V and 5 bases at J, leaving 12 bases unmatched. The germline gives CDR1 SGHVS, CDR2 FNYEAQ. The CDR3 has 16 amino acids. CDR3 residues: CASSVLTGGVIDEQYF. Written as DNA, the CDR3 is TGTGCCAGCAGCGTCCTGACAGGGGGCGTCATCGACGAGCAGTACTTC.

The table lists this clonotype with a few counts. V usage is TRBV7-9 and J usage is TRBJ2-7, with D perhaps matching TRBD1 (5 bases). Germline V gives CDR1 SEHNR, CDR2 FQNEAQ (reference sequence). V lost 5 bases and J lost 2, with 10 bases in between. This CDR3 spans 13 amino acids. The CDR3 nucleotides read TGTGCCAGCAGCAATTCAGGGCCCTACGAGCAGTACTTC. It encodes CASSNSGPYEQYF.

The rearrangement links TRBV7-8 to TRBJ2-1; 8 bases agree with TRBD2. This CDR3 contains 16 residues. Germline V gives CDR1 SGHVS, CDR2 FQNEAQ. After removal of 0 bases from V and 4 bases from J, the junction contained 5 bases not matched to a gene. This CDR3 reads CASSLAGGGLYNEQFF. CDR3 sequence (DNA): TGTGCCAGCAGCTTAGCGGGCGGGGGGCTTTACAATGAGCAGTTCTTC.

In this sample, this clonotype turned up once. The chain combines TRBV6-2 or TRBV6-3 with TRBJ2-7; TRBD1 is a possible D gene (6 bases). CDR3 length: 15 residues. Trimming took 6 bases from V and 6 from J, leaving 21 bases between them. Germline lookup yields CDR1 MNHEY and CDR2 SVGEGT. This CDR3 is CASSPGQHLAREQYF. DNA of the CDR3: TGTGCCAGCAGCCCCGGACAGCATCTTGCCCGCGAGCAGTACTTC.

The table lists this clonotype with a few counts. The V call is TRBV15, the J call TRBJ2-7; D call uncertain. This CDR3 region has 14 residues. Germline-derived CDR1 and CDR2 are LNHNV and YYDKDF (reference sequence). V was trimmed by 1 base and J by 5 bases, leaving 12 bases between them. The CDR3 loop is CATSRAAGTNEQYF. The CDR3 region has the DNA TGTGCCACCAGCAGAGCTGCAGGTACCAACGAGCAGTACTTC.

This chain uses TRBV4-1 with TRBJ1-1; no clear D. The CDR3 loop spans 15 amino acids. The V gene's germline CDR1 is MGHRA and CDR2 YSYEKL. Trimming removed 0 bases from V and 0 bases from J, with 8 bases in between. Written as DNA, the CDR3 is TGCGCCAGCAGCCAAGATTGGCTGATGAACACTGAAGCTTTCTTT. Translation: CASSQDWLMNTEAFF.

CDR3 nucleotide sequence: TGCAGTACCCAGACTAGCATGGAGACCCAGTACTTC. Residues: CSTQTSMETQYF. V and J are TRBV20-1 and TRBJ2-5; the match to TRBD2 covers 7 bases. CDR1 and CDR2 (germline): DFQATT, SNEGSKA (reference sequence). The V segment lost 8 bases and the J segment 5 bases; nucleotides outside the gene matches: 8. CDR3 length: 12 amino acids.

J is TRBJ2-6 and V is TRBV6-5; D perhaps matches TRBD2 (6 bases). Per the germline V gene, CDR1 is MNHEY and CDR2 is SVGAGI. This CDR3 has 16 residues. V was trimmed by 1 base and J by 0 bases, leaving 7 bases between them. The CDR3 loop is CASSYFGGSGANVLTF. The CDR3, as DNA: TGTGCCAGCAGTTACTTCGGGGGCTCTGGGGCCAACGTCCTGACTTTC.

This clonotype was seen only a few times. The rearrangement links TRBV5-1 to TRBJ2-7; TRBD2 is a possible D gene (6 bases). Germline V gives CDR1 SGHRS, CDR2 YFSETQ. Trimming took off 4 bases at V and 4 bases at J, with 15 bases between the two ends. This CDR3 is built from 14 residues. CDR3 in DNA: TGCGCCAGCAGCGAAGGGACTTTAGGGTACGAGCAGTACTTC. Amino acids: CASSEGTLGYEQYF.

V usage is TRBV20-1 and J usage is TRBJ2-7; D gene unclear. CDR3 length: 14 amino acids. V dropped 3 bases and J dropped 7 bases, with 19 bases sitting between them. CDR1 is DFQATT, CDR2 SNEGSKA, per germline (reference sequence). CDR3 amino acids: CSASRGVAGREQYF. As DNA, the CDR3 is TGCAGTGCTAGCCGAGGAGTGGCAGGTCGAGAGCAGTACTTC.

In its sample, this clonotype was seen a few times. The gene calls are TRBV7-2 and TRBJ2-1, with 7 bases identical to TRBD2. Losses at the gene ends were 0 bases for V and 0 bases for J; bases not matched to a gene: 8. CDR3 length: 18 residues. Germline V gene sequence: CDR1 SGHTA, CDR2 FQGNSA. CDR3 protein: CASSLASGVGISYNEQFF. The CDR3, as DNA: TGTGCCAGCAGCTTAGCGAGCGGGGTTGGGATCTCCTACAATGAGCAGTTCTTC.

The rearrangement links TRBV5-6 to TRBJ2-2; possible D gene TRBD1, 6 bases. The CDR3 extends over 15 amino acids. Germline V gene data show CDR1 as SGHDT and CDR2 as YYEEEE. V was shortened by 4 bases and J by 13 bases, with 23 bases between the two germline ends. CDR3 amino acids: CASSLTGTPSQSLFF. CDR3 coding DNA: TGTGCCAGCAGCCTTACCGGGACACCTTCTCAATCGCTGTTTTTT.

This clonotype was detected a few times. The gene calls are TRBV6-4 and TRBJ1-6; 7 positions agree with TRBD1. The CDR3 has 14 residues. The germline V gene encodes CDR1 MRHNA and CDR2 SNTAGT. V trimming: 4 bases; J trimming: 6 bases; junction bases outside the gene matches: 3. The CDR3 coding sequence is TGTGCCAGCAGTGCGGGACAGAGTAATTCACCCCTCCACTTT. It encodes CASSAGQSNSPLHF.

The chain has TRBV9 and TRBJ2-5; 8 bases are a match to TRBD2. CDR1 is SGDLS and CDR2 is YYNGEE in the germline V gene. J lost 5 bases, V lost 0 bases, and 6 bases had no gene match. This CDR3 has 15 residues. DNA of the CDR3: TGTGCCAGCAGCGTAGACGGGAGGGCCAGGGAGACCCAGTACTTC. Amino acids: CASSVDGRARETQYF.